This TCR beta chain derives from a study of identical twins. MiXCR, applied by TCRdb to the 5' RACE reads, yields one record per CDR3 protein. The sample consists of 450,000 to 600,000 distinct CDR3 sequences, 20% to 25% of them appearing once. Per germline, CDR1 MNHEY and CDR2 SMNVEV (reference sequence). The CDR3 has 15 amino acids. Trimming left V 4 bases short and J 6 bases short, with 17 bases between. Healthy Caucasians supplied all donations. This same sample was also part of a study on yellow fever vaccine responses in identical twins.

Input material: CD4+ T cells sorted from blood. This sequence originates from a woman aged 18-29 years in good health. V is TRBV27 and J is TRBJ2-3, with D perhaps given as TRBD1 or TRBD2 (5 bases each). The CDR3 loop is CASSYTGTIGDTQYF. DNA for the CDR3: TGTGCCAGCAGTTACACCGGGACCATTGGGGATACGCAGTATTTT.